This is a list of T cell receptor delta chains from one sample in a study of Vδ1+ human thymocytes. TCRdb ran CATT on the multiplex PCR reads. The repertoire holds over 45,000 delta-chain clones, with around 16% as singletons. Sequenced input: Vdelta1+ gamma-delta thymocytes from the thymus. The receptors derive from a girl less than two years old who had congenital heart surgery. Each CDR3 is given with its conserved first and last residue. The order of the fields is J gene, D gene, V gene, clone size, CDR3 DNA, CDR3 protein. The D gene is left open where the match is weak. Clone size, where shown, is once, few, many, or a class for clones that have expanded.

>TRDJ1|TRDD3|TRDV1|.
TGTGCTCTTGGGGAACCGCCCTTCCTCTGGGGGATAGAGAGTCACACCGATAAACTCATCTTT
CALGEPPFLWGIESHTDKLIF
>TRDJ1|.|TRDV1|few
TGTGCTCTTGGGGAATTAGGAATCCTACCGTCCGATAAACTCATCTTT
CALGELGILPSDKLIF
>TRDJ1|TRDD3|TRDV2|few
TGTGCCTGTGACACCGCGGGGGCGTGTGGGGATACGCGGGCCGATAAACTCATCTTT
CACDTAGACGDTRADKLIF
>TRDJ1|TRDD2|TRDV1|.
TGTGCTCTTGGGGCACCGGAGTTTCCTACTGGATACACCGATAAACTCATCTTT
CALGAPEFPTGYTDKLIF
>TRDJ1|TRDD3|TRDV2|many
TGTGCCTGTGACCTACTGGGGGACTACACCGATAAACTCATCTTT
CACDLLGDYTDKLIF
>TRDJ1|TRDD3|TRDV1|.
TGTGCTCTTGGGGAACCCCCTCCGCCTACGCCACTGGGGATACCCGATAAACTCATCTTT
CALGEPPPPTPLGIPDKLIF
>TRDJ1|.|TRDV1|.
TGTGCTCTTGGGACACCTTCGGGGGGCAACACCGATAAACTCATCTTT
CALGTPSGGNTDKLIF
>TRDJ1|TRDD3|TRDV1|.
TGTGCTCTTGGGGAACTGGGGGGGGATACGCGGTGCACCGATAAACTCATCTTT
CALGELGGDTRCTDKLIF
>TRDJ1|TRDD3|TRDV1|few
TGTGCTCTTGGGCCGGACTTCCTACGGTGGTCTGGGGGATACCGAGGGATTTCTACACCGAGGGGACTCATCTTT
CALGPDFLRWSGGYRGISTPRGLIF
>TRDJ1|TRDD3|TRDV1|few
TGTGCTCTTGGGGACAGGGGGATACACACCGATAAACTCATCTTT
CALGDRGIHTDKLIF
>TRDJ1|.|TRDV1|.
TGTGCTCTTGGGGAACGGTACCCGGACCAGGGGGTTTACACCGATAAACTCATCTTT
CALGERYPDQGVYTDKLIF
>TRDJ1|.|TRDV1|.
TGTGCTCTTGGGGACCCTCCCCGGTCCTACGAACCCGGTCCACCCCTCACCGATAAACTCATCTTT
CALGDPPRSYEPGPPLTDKLIF
>TRDJ1|TRDD3|TRDV1|.
TGTGCTCTTGGGGCCCCCCGACCCATACTGGGGGATAAGTACACCGATAAACTCATCTTT
CALGAPRPILGDKYTDKLIF
>TRDJ1|.|TRDV1|.
TGTGCTCTTGGGGAACTAGGAATCTTCCCTTACGGGGGACCCCATTTATACACCGATAAACTCATCTTT
CALGELGIFPYGGPHLYTDKLIF
>TRDJ1|TRDD3|TRDV1|few
TGTGCTCTTGGGGAACCTGGCCTGAAGACTGGGGGATGTCTGTACACCGATAAACTCATCTTT
CALGEPGLKTGGCLYTDKLIF
>TRDJ1|TRDD3|TRDV2|few
TGTGCCTGTGAACATCCTTCCTACGTGTTTAGGCTGGGGGATACGATTGAAGTCAGGGACACCGATAAACTCATCTTT
CACEHPSYVFRLGDTIEVRDTDKLIF
>TRDJ1|TRDD3|TRDV1|.
TGTGCTCTTGGGTCCCACCCGTTCAGGGGATATGCGGGGGACGATAAACTCATCTTT
CALGSHPFRGYAGDDKLIF
>TRDJ1|TRDD3|TRDV1|.
TGTGCTCTTGGTCTACTCCTACTGGGGGATACTGGAACCGATAAACTCATCTTT
CALGLLLLGDTGTDKLIF
>TRDJ1|TRDD3|TRDV1|few
TGTGCTCTTGGGGAACTAGACTCCCCATTGGCTGGGGGGTACACCGATAAACTCATCTTT
CALGELDSPLAGGYTDKLIF
>TRDJ1|.|TRDV1|.
TGTGCTCTTGGGGAAAAAGGATCGGCCTTCCATAATCGTACTGGGGTAATTTCCGATAAACTCATCTTT
CALGEKGSAFHNRTGVISDKLIF
>TRDJ2|TRDD3|TRDV1|.
TGTGCTCTTGCGCCTGGGGGATACGGGGGGACAGCACAACTCTTCTTT
CALAPGGYGGTAQLFF
>TRDJ1|.|TRDV1|few
TGTGCTCTTGGGAAGCCTCCGTACACCGATAAACTCATCTTT
CALGKPPYTDKLIF
>TRDJ1|TRDD2|TRDV1|few
TGTGCTCTTGGGGATGGCCTTCCTACCAACCGTGGGACAGACACCGATAAACTCATCTTT
CALGDGLPTNRGTDTDKLIF
>TRDJ1|.|TRDV1|once
TGTGCTCTTGGGGACTTAACTTGGGGTCCTACCCGCCACGATAAACTCATCTTT
CALGDLTWGPTRHDKLIF
>TRDJ1|.|TRDV1|.
TGTGCTCTTGGGGACCGGACACAAGTACTGAAACTCATCTTT
CALGDRTQVLKLIF
>TRDJ1|TRDD2|TRDV1|.
TGTGCTCTTGGGGAACTTCTGACCTTCCTCCATCAGTACACCGATAAACTCATCTTT
CALGELLTFLHQYTDKLIF
>TRDJ1|TRDD2|TRDV1|few
TGTGCTCTTGGGGAACTTTACCTTCCTGACGATAAACTCATCTTT
CALGELYLPDDKLIF
>TRDJ1|TRDD3|TRDV1|.
TGTGCTCTTGGGGAACTATCCCTACGGTACTGGGGGACAAAGGGGGTTTACACCGATAAACTCATCTTT
CALGELSLRYWGTKGVYTDKLIF